These T cell receptor beta chains were read from a single sample in a study of blood T cells in healthy people across ages. MiXCR was run by TCRdb on the 5' RACE reads, yielding one entry per CDR3 protein. The sample shows over 700,000 distinct CDR3 sequences, 50% to 65% of them seen only once. Sequencing was done on a sample of blood. The receptor set was obtained from a man older than 75 in good health. Each CDR3 is given with its conserved first and last residue.

TRBV3-1	TRBJ2-3	CASSQDGLTSGSRGAYF
TRBV5-1	TRBJ2-1	CASSLIRDNYNEQFF
TRBV3-1	TRBJ2-5	CASSRSSGSLRYQETQYF
TRBV20-1	TRBJ2-7	CSASPCPGEYEQYF
TRBV5-1	TRBJ2-3	CASSFLGPQTTDTQYF
TRBV5-1	TRBJ2-6	CASSLEAGANVLTF
TRBV6-1	TRBJ1-1	CASSPKTRFATEAFF
TRBV12-3/TRBV12-4	TRBJ2-1	CATGGDEQFF
TRBV11-2	TRBJ2-1	CASSLGGTTNEQFF
TRBV7-8	TRBJ2-1	CASSLAGQNEQFF
TRBV28	TRBJ2-7	CASSPKRYEQYF
TRBV20-1	TRBJ1-1	CSAKPGQANTEAFF
TRBV4-1	TRBJ2-7	CASSRAAWSSYEQYF
TRBV5-5	TRBJ2-5	CASSLIPGETQYF
TRBV3-1	TRBJ2-1	CASSRETQFF
TRBV27	TRBJ2-3	CASSLGRRTDTQYF
TRBV20-1	TRBJ2-1	CSARDARQNSYNEQFF